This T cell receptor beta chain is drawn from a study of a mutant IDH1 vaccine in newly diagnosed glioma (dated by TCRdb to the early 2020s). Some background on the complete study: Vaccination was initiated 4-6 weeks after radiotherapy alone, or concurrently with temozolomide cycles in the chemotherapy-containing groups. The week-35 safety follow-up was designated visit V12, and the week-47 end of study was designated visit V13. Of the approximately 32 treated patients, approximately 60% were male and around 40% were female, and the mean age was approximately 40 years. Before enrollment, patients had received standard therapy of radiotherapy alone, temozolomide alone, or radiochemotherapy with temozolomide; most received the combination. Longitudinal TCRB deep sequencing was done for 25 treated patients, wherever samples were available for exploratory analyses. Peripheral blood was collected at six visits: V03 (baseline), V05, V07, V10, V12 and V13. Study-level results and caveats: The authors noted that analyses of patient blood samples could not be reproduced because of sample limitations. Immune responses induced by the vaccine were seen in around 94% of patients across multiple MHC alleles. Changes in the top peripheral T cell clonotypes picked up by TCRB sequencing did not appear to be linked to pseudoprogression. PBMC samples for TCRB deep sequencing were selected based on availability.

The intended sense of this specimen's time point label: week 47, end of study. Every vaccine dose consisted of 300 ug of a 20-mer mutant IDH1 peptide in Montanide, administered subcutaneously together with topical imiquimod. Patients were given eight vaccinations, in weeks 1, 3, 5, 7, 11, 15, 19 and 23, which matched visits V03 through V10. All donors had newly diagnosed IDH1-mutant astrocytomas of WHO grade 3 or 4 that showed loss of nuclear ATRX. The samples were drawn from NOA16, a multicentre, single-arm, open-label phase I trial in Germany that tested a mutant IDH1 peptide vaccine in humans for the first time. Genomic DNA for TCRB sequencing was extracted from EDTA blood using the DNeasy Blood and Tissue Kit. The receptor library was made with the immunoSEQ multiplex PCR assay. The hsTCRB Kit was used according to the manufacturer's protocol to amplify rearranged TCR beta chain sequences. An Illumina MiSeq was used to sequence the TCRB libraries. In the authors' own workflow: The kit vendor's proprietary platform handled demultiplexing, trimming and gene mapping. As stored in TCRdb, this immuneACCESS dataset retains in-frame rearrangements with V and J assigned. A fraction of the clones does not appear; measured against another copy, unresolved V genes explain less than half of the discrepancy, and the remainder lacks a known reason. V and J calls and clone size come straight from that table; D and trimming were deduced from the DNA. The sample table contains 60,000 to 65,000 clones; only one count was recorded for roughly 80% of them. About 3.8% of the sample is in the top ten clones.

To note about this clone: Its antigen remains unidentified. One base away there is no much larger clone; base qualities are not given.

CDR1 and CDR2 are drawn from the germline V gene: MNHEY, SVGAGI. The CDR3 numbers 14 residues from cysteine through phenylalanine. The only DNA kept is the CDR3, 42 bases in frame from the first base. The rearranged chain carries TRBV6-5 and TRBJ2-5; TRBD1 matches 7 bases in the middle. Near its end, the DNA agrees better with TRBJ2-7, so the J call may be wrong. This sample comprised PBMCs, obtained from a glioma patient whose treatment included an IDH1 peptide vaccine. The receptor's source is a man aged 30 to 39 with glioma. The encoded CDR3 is CASRRGTASYEQYF. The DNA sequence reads TGTGCCAGCAGAAGGGGGACAGCCTCCTACGAGCAGTACTTC.